Listed below are T cell receptor beta chains from one sample, sequenced in a study of OX40 agonist ivuxolimab in advanced cancers. Some clones are missing from TCRdb's copy, which holds only in-frame ones; the method was immunoSEQ multiplex PCR. The repertoire includes some 70,000 clones, roughly 85% of them detected once, and approximately 3% sits in the top ten. The sequences come from CD4+ or CD8+ T cells sorted from blood, collected in a trial of the OX40 agonist ivuxolimab. These receptors were collected from an adult with an advanced solid tumor such as melanoma, head and neck, liver or kidney cancer. CDR3s include the opening cysteine and the closing phenylalanine or tryptophan. D genes are given only for firm matches. Not all rows give a size; the values are once, few, many and, for expanded clones, a class.

j_call,d_call,clone_size,v_call,cdr3_nt,cdr3_aa
TRBJ2-7,TRBD1,NA,TRBV6-5,TGTGCCAGCAGTCTGGACAGGAAAGCCTACGAGCAGTACTTC,CASSLDRKAYEQYF
TRBJ2-7,NA,once,TRBV18,TGTGCCAGCTCTCCCGGGGAGAACTACGAGCAGTACTTC,CASSPGENYEQYF
TRBJ2-5,TRBD2,NA,TRBV30,TGTGCCTGGAGTGGGCCCCGAGGACTAGCGGGGGGCGGGATAGAGACCCAGTACTTC,CAWSGPRGLAGGGIETQYF
TRBJ1-2,NA,NA,TRBV6-5,TGTGCCATCAGCCGAAAATCGGACACCTATGGCTACACCTTC,CAISRKSDTYGYTF
TRBJ1-1,NA,NA,TRBV10-3,TGTGCCATCACCACCGGGGCAGGGCACACTGAAGCTTTCTTT,CAITTGAGHTEAFF
TRBJ2-3,NA,NA,TRBV4-3,TGCGCCAGCAGCCAAGAGCGCGGGTACACAGATACGCAGTATTTT,CASSQERGYTDTQYF
TRBJ1-2,NA,NA,TRBV5-1,TGCGCCAGCAGCTTGTCGGGGCGGCAGGGGAACGGCTACACCTTC,CASSLSGRQGNGYTF
TRBJ1-6,NA,once,TRBV7-2,TGTGCCAGCAGCTTAATCGGGGGGACCTCCTATAATTCACCCCTCCACTTT,CASSLIGGTSYNSPLHF
TRBJ1-5,NA,NA,TRBV7-7,TGTGCCAGCAGCTTAGGGTCTCGCGTATCGGGTCAGCCCCAGCATTTT,CASSLGSRVSGQPQHF
TRBJ2-4,NA,NA,TRBV5-1,TGCGCCAGCAGCGCCGGATTTCAGATAGCCAAAAACATTCAGTACTTC,CASSAGFQIAKNIQYF
TRBJ2-5,NA,NA,TRBV29-1,TGCAGCGTTGAAGATGGGGCCTTCTCCGGAGGGGAGACCCAGTACTTC,CSVEDGAFSGGETQYF
TRBJ1-5,NA,few,TRBV5-4,TGTGCCAGCAGCTTGCGGCCCAATCAGCCCCAGCATTTT,CASSLRPNQPQHF
TRBJ2-5,NA,NA,TRBV5-5,TGTGCCAGCAGCCAAAACACCCAAGAGACCCAGTACTTC,CASSQNTQETQYF
TRBJ1-2,TRBD1,NA,TRBV29-1,TGCAGCGTGCGAGGGACAGGGAGCTATGGCTACACCTTC,CSVRGTGSYGYTF
TRBJ1-1,NA,NA,TRBV7-2,TGTGCCAGCAGCTTGGGAACGGCGGGTGAAGCTTTCTTT,CASSLGTAGEAFF
TRBJ2-7,NA,NA,TRBV28,TGTGCCAGCAGTTCCTCGACCCTCTGGGGCTCCTACGAGCAGTACTTC,CASSSSTLWGSYEQYF
TRBJ2-3,NA,NA,TRBV5-1,TGCGCCACCGCCAGGGGCTTCGGCGATACGCAGTATTTT,CATARGFGDTQYF
TRBJ1-1,NA,NA,TRBV2,TGTGCCAGCAGTGAGGGCAGCTGGAACACTGAAGCTTTCTTT,CASSEGSWNTEAFF
TRBJ1-5,NA,few,TRBV6-1,TGTGCCAGCAGTGTCCGAGTCGCCGGCAATCAGCCCCAGCATTTT,CASSVRVAGNQPQHF
TRBJ1-2,TRBD1,NA,TRBV6-1,TGTGCCAGCACTCCCGAGGGAGGGGGCGAGCGCACCTTC,CASTPEGGGERTF
TRBJ1-2,TRBD1,NA,TRBV27,TGTGCCAGCAGTTTGGTGGACAGGGGCTATGGCTACACCTTC,CASSLVDRGYGYTF
TRBJ2-7,NA,few,TRBV5-1,TGCGCCAGCAGCTCGTCGGGACCGCTCTACGAGCAGTACTTC,CASSSSGPLYEQYF
TRBJ1-6,TRBD1,NA,TRBV2,TGTGCCAGCAGTGTGCAGGGGGCTGATTCACCCCTCCACTTT,CASSVQGADSPLHF
TRBJ1-4,NA,NA,TRBV18,TGTGCCAGCTCCCCGGACACTACGGATGGAAAACTGTTTTTT,CASSPDTTDGKLFF
TRBJ1-1,NA,NA,TRBV6-5,TGTGCCAGCAGTTACTCGACGTTTGGACCTAACACTGAAGCTTTCTTT,CASSYSTFGPNTEAFF
TRBJ2-3,NA,once,TRBV5-6,TGTGCCAGTATAAATCAGGGGTTGGGCACAGATACGCAGTATTTT,CASINQGLGTDTQYF
TRBJ1-3,TRBD1,NA,TRBV28,TGTGCCAGCAGTGCACAGGGGGTGGGGGGAAACACCATATATTTT,CASSAQGVGGNTIYF